These T cell receptor beta chains were read from a single sample in a study of beta chain features in type 1 diabetes. Clones were sequenced by immunoSEQ multiplex PCR, and TCRdb holds only the in-frame ones, with some missing. Altogether some 700,000 clones are present, 13% being singletons, with the ten largest covering 0.02% to 0.025%. The sample taken for sequencing was naive CD4+ T cells from blood. Source of these receptors: a man younger than 30 with type 1 diabetes. CDR3s include the opening cysteine and the closing phenylalanine or tryptophan. A D gene is named only where the DNA matches it firmly. For some rows the clone size is stated as once, few or many, or as a class when expanded; others skip it.

clone_size: few
j_call: TRBJ1-1
v_call: TRBV15
d_call: .
cdr3_aa: CATSSQGNTEAFF
cdr3_nt: TGTGCCACCAGCTCCCAGGGGAACACTGAAGCTTTCTTT

clone_size: .
j_call: TRBJ2-5
v_call: TRBV5-4
d_call: TRBD1
cdr3_aa: CASSLPGGEETQYF
cdr3_nt: TGTGCCAGCAGCTTGCCAGGGGGCGAGGAGACCCAGTACTTC

clone_size: few
j_call: TRBJ1-2
v_call: TRBV5-6
d_call: .
cdr3_aa: CASSLGRNYGYTF
cdr3_nt: TGTGCCAGCAGCTTGGGCAGGAACTATGGCTACACCTTC

clone_size: few
j_call: TRBJ2-6
v_call: TRBV11-1
d_call: .
cdr3_aa: CASRFLGNSGANVLTF
cdr3_nt: TGTGCCAGCCGCTTTCTGGGAAACTCTGGGGCCAACGTCCTGACTTTC

clone_size: few
j_call: TRBJ2-5
v_call: TRBV19
d_call: .
cdr3_aa: CASSMGATVQETQYF
cdr3_nt: TGTGCCAGTAGTATGGGGGCGACAGTACAAGAGACCCAGTACTTC

clone_size: .
j_call: TRBJ1-2
v_call: TRBV15
d_call: .
cdr3_aa: CATSIESDGHYGYTF
cdr3_nt: TGTGCCACCAGCATCGAATCGGACGGTCACTATGGCTACACCTTC

clone_size: few
j_call: TRBJ2-3
v_call: TRBV9
d_call: TRBD1
cdr3_aa: CASTQGQGSDTQYF
cdr3_nt: TGTGCCAGCACCCAAGGACAGGGGTCAGATACGCAGTATTTT

clone_size: few
j_call: TRBJ1-5
v_call: TRBV30
d_call: TRBD1
cdr3_aa: CAWSPGGASNQPQHF
cdr3_nt: TGTGCCTGGAGTCCAGGGGGGGCGAGCAATCAGCCCCAGCATTTT

clone_size: .
j_call: TRBJ2-5
v_call: TRBV2
d_call: .
cdr3_aa: CASSYRAEETQYF
cdr3_nt: TGTGCCAGCTCTTACAGGGCAGAAGAGACCCAGTACTTC

clone_size: .
j_call: TRBJ1-6
v_call: TRBV6-5
d_call: .
cdr3_aa: CASSYGGASLHF
cdr3_nt: TGTGCCAGCAGTTACGGTGGGGCCTCCCTCCACTTT

clone_size: .
j_call: TRBJ2-3
v_call: TRBV15
d_call: .
cdr3_aa: CATSRDLEPADTQYF
cdr3_nt: TGTGCCACCAGCAGAGATCTAGAACCAGCAGATACGCAGTATTTT

clone_size: .
j_call: TRBJ1-5
v_call: TRBV7-8
d_call: TRBD1
cdr3_aa: CASSSTGGNQPQHF
cdr3_nt: TGTGCCAGCAGCTCAACAGGGGGCAATCAGCCCCAGCATTTT

clone_size: .
j_call: TRBJ2-3
v_call: TRBV21-1
d_call: .
cdr3_aa: CASSKGKSGSTDTQYF
cdr3_nt: TGTGCCAGCAGCAAAGGAAAGAGCGGCAGCACAGATACGCAGTATTTT